Sequencing of this T cell receptor beta chain was carried out in a study of cytomegalovirus exposure and HLA in healthy donors. The CDR3 runs to 13 residues. The V gene lost 3 bases and the J gene lost 8 bases, with 13 bases spanning the gap. CDR1 and CDR2 from the germline V gene are LNHDA and SQIVND (reference sequence). Study results and limitations: Most TCR beta V segments were productive about 90% or about 30% of the time in an earlier analysis. The study labeled 150 or so TCR beta chains cytomegalovirus-associated.

PCR primers comprised 60 Vbeta and 13 Jbeta primers. TCRdb's table, derived via immunoSEQ multiplex PCR, lists solely in-frame clones and lacks some. Of roughly 230,000 clones listed, about nine tenths are singletons. Details on this clone: What it binds is unknown.

Sequenced sample: PBMCs. This chain uses TRBV19 with TRBJ1-2; TRBD1 might be the D (6 bases). The clonotype was recovered from a girl aged 2-10 years in good health and CMV-seronegative. CDR3 nucleotides: TGTGCCAGTAGTATGATGGGGGCGCCGGGCTACACCTTC. Its translation: CASSMMGAPGYTF.